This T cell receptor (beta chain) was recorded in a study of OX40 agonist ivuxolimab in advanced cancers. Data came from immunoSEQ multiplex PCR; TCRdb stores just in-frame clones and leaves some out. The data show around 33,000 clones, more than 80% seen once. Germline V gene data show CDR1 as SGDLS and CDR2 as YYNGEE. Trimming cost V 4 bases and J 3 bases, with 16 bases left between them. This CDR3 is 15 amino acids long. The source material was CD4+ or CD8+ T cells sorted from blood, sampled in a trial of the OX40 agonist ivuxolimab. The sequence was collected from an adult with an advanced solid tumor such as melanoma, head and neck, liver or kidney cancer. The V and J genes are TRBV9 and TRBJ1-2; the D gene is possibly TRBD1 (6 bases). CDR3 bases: TGTGCCAGCAGCTCTCGCGGGGGGGGCCACTATGGCTACACCTTC. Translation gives CASSSRGGGHYGYTF.